This TCR beta chain was identified in a study of T cells in Graves' hyperthyroidism and ophthalmopathy. General study findings and limits: Researchers found most expanded thyroid clonotypes above 0.001 in blood as well. The model foresaw ophthalmopathy a median approximately 6.1 months prior to onset.

There were TCR beta CDR3 regions amplified from RNA transcripts. HTBI primers drove first-round RT-PCR of the TCR CDR3. TCRdb reprocessed the multiplex PCR reads with MiXCR, giving one entry per CDR3 protein. The sample yields a few hundred thousand distinct CDR3 sequences, about a sixth seen once. The CDR3 loop spans 13 amino acids. Germline V gene sequence: CDR1 LNHDA, CDR2 SQIVND (reference sequence). In the case of this clonotype: Antigen: not known. This may be a read error, as it is one base from a much larger clone.

For the diagnoses, clinical symptoms, serum thyroxine and TRAb, thyroid ultrasound and orbital computed tomography were used. PBMCs were collected from a roughly 9.7 ml volume of fresh peripheral blood. The sample taken for sequencing was blood. The sequence was collected from a woman younger than 35 with Graves' hyperthyroidism that later progressed to Graves' ophthalmopathy. The chain links TRBV19 to TRBJ1-2; D gene unclear. CDR3 DNA sequence: TGTACCAGTAGTATAGTGGCCAACTATGGCTACACCTTC. Its translation: CTSSIVANYGYTF.